The next 19 T cell receptor beta chains were all read from a single sample in a study of blood T cell repertoires in COVID-19. Generated by immunoSEQ multiplex PCR, the TCRdb table keeps only in-frame clones and is missing some. The sample has roughly 250,000 clones; approximately 86% are singletons. The material sequenced was PBMCs or T cells enriched from blood (not recorded which). The receptors were sampled from a woman aged 45-65 years who had recovered from COVID-19.

The chain carries TRBV12-3 or TRBV12-4 and TRBJ2-7; unclear D gene. The CDR3 has 12 residues. Trimming pared 2 bases from V and 6 bases from J, leaving 8 bases between. CDR3 in amino acids: CASSLRVGEQYF. In DNA, the CDR3 is TGTGCCAGCAGTTTACGAGTCGGCGAGCAGTACTTC.

This sequence joins TRBV30 and TRBJ1-1; D ambiguous. Trimming took off 0 bases at V and 4 bases at J, with 9 bases between the two ends. Germline CDR1 and CDR2: GTSNPN and SVGIG (reference sequence). This CDR3 is built from 13 residues. This CDR3 is CAWSVHGFTEAFF. CDR3 bases: TGTGCCTGGAGTGTACACGGGTTCACTGAAGCTTTCTTT.

Notes on this clone: The sample carries other DNA sequences with the same CDR3. The chain has TRBV18 and TRBJ2-7, with TRBD2 identical over 11 bases. The junction had 3 bases not matched to a gene; V was cut back by 3 bases and J by 2 bases. The germline gives CDR1 KGHSH, CDR2 LQKENI. This CDR3 has 15 amino acids. The CDR3 nucleotides read TGTGCCAGCTCACCGGGACTAGCGGCGACCTACGAGCAGTACTTC. Residues: CASSPGLAATYEQYF.

The chain has TRBV6-6 and TRBJ2-7; D is possibly TRBD1 (7 bases). The V end lost 6 bases, the J end lost 7 bases, and 22 bases lay between the germline ends. CDR1 MNHNY and CDR2 SVGAGI come from the germline V gene (reference sequence). CDR3 size: 15 residues. CDR3 coding DNA: TGTGCCAGCAGAGAAGGAAGGGGGGCAGGGGGGGAGCAGTACTTC. It is translated as CASREGRGAGGEQYF.

The chain has TRBV3-1 (or the pseudogene TRBV3-2) and TRBJ1-2; 12 nucleotides align to TRBD1. The CDR3 covers 14 residues. The V and J ends lost 3 bases and 7 bases, in that order; junction bases with no gene match: 3. Germline-derived CDR1 and CDR2 are LGHDT and YNNKEL (reference sequence). The CDR3 loop is CASSQGQGASGYTF. CDR3 in DNA: TGTGCCAGCAGCCAGGGACAGGGGGCCTCTGGCTACACCTTC.

V is TRBV4-2 and J is TRBJ1-1, with 11 bases fitting TRBD1. With 5 bases clipped from V and 8 bases from J, the junction kept 1 base outside the gene matches. There are 12 residues in the CDR3. Germline V gene lookup returns CDR1 LGHNA and CDR2 YNFKEQ. This CDR3 reads CASSRTGGEAFF. Written as DNA, the CDR3 is TGTGCCAGCAGCAGGACAGGGGGCGAAGCTTTCTTT.

The genes are TRBV7-9 and TRBJ1-4, with 9 bases lining up with TRBD1. The CDR3 length is 16 residues. V lost 5 bases to trimming and J lost 3 bases; unmatched junction nucleotides: 7. The V gene's germline CDR1 is SEHNR and CDR2 FQNEAQ (reference sequence). The chain's CDR3 is CASSPQRTGANEKLFF. CDR3 coding DNA: TGTGCCAGCAGCCCGCAAAGGACAGGGGCTAATGAAAAACTGTTTTTT.

The chain uses TRBV7-9 and TRBJ1-2; tentatively, D is TRBD1 (5 bases). V dropped 6 bases and J dropped 4 bases, with 12 bases sitting between them. The germline gives CDR1 SEHNR, CDR2 FQNEAQ (reference sequence). The CDR3 is made up of 13 amino acids. CDR3 sequence reads: CASRSDSVYGYTF. The DNA for the CDR3 is TGTGCCAGCAGAAGTGACAGTGTCTATGGCTACACCTTC. The full variable domain, completed using reference TRBV7-9 and TRBJ1-2, is DTGVSQNPRHKITKRGQNVTFRCDPISEHNRLYWYRQTLGQGPEFLTYFQNEAQLEKSRLLSDRFSAERPKGSFSTLEIQRTEQGDSAMYLCASRSDSVYGYTFGSGTRLTVV.

This rearrangement joins TRBV12-3 or TRBV12-4 to TRBJ1-1; tentative D call: TRBD1 (5 bases). CDR3 length: 13 residues. The germline V and J ends were trimmed by 8 bases and 0 bases, with 10 bases remaining between them. The CDR3, as DNA: TGTGCCAGCTCCGCAGGGCTGAACACTGAAGCTTTCTTT. It codes for CASSAGLNTEAFF.

The V call is TRBV6-2 or TRBV6-3, the J call TRBJ2-7; D uncertain. Trimming pared 5 bases from V and 3 bases from J, leaving 14 bases between. CDR1 MNHEY and CDR2 SVGEGT come from the germline V gene. CDR3 size: 14 residues. CDR3 amino acids: CASSPLFPHYEQYF. The CDR3 region has the DNA TGTGCCAGCAGTCCCCTATTCCCCCACTACGAGCAGTACTTC.

This chain uses TRBV7-9 with TRBJ2-7; TRBD2 aligns across 7 bases. V was clipped by 3 bases and J by 6 bases; unmatched bases: 5. Per the germline V gene, CDR1 is SEHNR and CDR2 is FQNEAQ (reference sequence). This CDR3 contains 13 residues. In DNA form, the CDR3 reads TGTGCCAGCAGCTTGGACTGGGGGGGCGAGCAGTACTTC. Amino acid sequence: CASSLDWGGEQYF.

In this sample, this clone turned up a few times. The chain couples TRBV18 to TRBJ1-6; TRBD1 agrees at 8 bases. Looked up from germline, CDR1 is KGHSH and CDR2 is LQKENI. This CDR3 has 15 residues. With V trimmed by 5 bases and J by 7 bases, 7 bases remained unmatched. CDR3 coding DNA: TGTGCCAGCTCAACTGGACAGGGAGGGAATTCACCCCTCCACTTT. Its translation: CASSTGQGGNSPLHF.

This clone came up once. CDR3 bases: TGTGCCAGCAGCCCTGACAGAAACTATGGCTACACCTTC. Translation gives CASSPDRNYGYTF. J is TRBJ1-2 and V is TRBV28; possible D gene TRBD1, 5 bases. CDR1 and CDR2 (germline): MDHEN, SYDVKM. Trimming shortened V by 6 bases and J by 2 bases, and 10 bases separated the two germline ends. This CDR3 comprises 13 residues.

The chain uses TRBV11-2 and TRBJ1-1, with 9 nucleotides matching TRBD1. V shed 5 bases and J 4 bases; nucleotides not matched to a gene: 5. The germline V gene encodes CDR1 SGHAT and CDR2 FQNNGV. The CDR3 consists of 14 residues. Here the CDR3 DNA reads TGTGCCAGCAGCATACAGGGGGCGTTCACTGAAGCTTTCTTT. Protein: CASSIQGAFTEAFF.

The chain combines TRBV7-2 with TRBJ1-2, with 8 bases lining up with TRBD1. The CDR3 has 15 residues. Unmatched junction bases numbered 6, after V lost 2 bases and J lost 4 bases. Germline V gene data show CDR1 as SGHTA and CDR2 as FQGNSA. CDR3 sequence (DNA): TGTGCCAGCAGCTTAAGTCAGGGGGCCAGCTATGGCTACACCTTC. This encodes CASSLSQGASYGYTF. The full variable domain, rest sourced from reference TRBV7-2 and TRBJ1-2, is GAGVSQSPSNKVTEKGKDVELRCDPISGHTALYWYRQSLGQGLEFLIYFQGNSAPDKSGLPSDRFSAERTGGSVSTLTIQRTQQEDSAVYLCASSLSQGASYGYTFGSGTRLTVV.

As regards this clone: The junction and the germline gene differ at one end; a read error may be behind it. The rearrangement links TRBV28 to TRBJ2-7; D is undetermined. Germline V lookup: CDR1 MDHEN, CDR2 SYDVKM. The CDR3 length is 10 residues. CDR3 residues: CASNLVLQYF. CDR3 nucleotide sequence: TGTGCCAGCAATTTAGTCTTGCAGTACTTC. The full variable domain, rest sourced from reference TRBV28 and TRBJ2-7, is DVKVTQSSRYLVKRTGEKVFLECVQDMDHENMFWYRQDPGLGLRLIYFSYDVKMKEKGDIPEGYSVSREKKERFSLILESASTNQTSMYLCASNLVLQYFGPGTRLTVT.

The chain has TRBV5-6 and TRBJ1-2; 10 bases fit TRBD1. Germline-derived CDR1 and CDR2 are SGHDT and YYEEEE. Unmatched junction bases numbered 11, after V lost 3 bases and J lost 0 bases. CDR3 length: 18 amino acids. This chain's CDR3 is CASSSPKGQGFTNYGYTF. The CDR3 DNA is TGTGCCAGCAGCTCCCCGAAGGGACAGGGGTTTACTAACTATGGCTACACCTTC.

V and J are TRBV9 and TRBJ2-3; TRBD2 aligns across 12 bases. V shed 1 base, J shed 3 bases, and the junction held 21 bases outside the gene matches. The CDR3 sequence is 22 residues long. Germline V gene lookup returns CDR1 SGDLS and CDR2 YYNGEE. CDR3 in amino acids: CASSVRPEMTSGRGRRTDTQYF. In DNA form, the CDR3 reads TGTGCCAGCAGCGTACGCCCAGAAATGACTAGCGGGAGAGGCAGGCGGACAGATACGCAGTATTTT.

The chain links TRBV7-2 to TRBJ2-2; no reliable D call. This CDR3 is built from 15 residues. Trimming took 2 bases from V and 5 from J, leaving 12 bases between them. Germline V lookup: CDR1 SGHTA, CDR2 FQGNSA. The CDR3 coding sequence is TGTGCCAGCAGCTTATCCAGGCAAGGTACCGGGGAGCTGTTTTTT. Its translation is CASSLSRQGTGELFF.